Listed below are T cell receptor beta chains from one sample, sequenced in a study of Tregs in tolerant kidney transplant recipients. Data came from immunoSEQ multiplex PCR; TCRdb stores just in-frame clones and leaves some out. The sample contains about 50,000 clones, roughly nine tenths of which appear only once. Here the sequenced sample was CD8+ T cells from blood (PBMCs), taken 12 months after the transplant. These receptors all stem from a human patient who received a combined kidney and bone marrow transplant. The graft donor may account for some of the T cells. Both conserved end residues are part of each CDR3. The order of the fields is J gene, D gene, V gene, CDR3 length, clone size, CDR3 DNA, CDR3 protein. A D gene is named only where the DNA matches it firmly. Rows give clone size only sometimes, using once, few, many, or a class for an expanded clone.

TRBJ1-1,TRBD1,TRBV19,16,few,TGTGCCACCGAAGGGACAGGGGACCCGGGTCCCACTGAAGCTTTCTTT,CATEGTGDPGPTEAFF
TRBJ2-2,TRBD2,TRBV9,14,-,TGTGCCAGCAGCCCCAGTGGGGGGGCCGGGGAGCTGTTTTTT,CASSPSGGAGELFF
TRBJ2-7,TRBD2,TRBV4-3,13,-,TGCGCCAGCAGCCAGGGAGGGAGGTACGAGCAGTACTTC,CASSQGGRYEQYF
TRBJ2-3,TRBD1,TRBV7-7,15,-,TGTGCCAGCAGCCAATTAGCAGGGGGAGCAGATACGCAGTATTTT,CASSQLAGGADTQYF
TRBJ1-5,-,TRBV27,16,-,TGTGCCAGCAGTTTATTGAGTCCTATATGGAATCAGCCCCAGCATTTT,CASSLLSPIWNQPQHF
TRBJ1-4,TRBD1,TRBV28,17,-,TGTGCCAGCAGTTTTGAGACAGGGGGAGTGCCTCCCGAAAAACTGTTTTTT,CASSFETGGVPPEKLFF
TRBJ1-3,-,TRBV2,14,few,TGTGCCAGCAGTCCCGGAGCTTTTGGAAACACCATATATTTT,CASSPGAFGNTIYF
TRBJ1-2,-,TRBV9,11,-,TGTGCCAGCAGCACTAGCTATGGCTACACCTTC,CASSTSYGYTF
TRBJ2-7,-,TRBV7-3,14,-,TGTGCCAGCAGCTCAGTGGGGGGTTCCTACGAGCAGTACTTC,CASSSVGGSYEQYF
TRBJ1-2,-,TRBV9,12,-,TGTGCCAGCAGCGCCCCCCCCCTGGGCTACACCTTC,CASSAPPLGYTF
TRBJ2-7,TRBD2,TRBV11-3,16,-,TGTGCCAGCAGCTTTGAATTATCGGGGGGGACCTACGAGCAGTACTTC,CASSFELSGGTYEQYF
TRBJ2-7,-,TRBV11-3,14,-,TGTGCCAGCAGCTTTAGAACAGGGGGGGGTGAGCAGTACTTC,CASSFRTGGGEQYF
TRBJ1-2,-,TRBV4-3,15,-,TGCGCCAGCAGCCAAGTTAGGGGACAAGTGTGGGGCTACACCTTC,CASSQVRGQVWGYTF
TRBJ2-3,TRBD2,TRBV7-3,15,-,TGTGCCAGCAGCGGACTAGCGGTCAGCACAGATACGCAGTATTTT,CASSGLAVSTDTQYF
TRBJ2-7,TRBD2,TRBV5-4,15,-,TGTGCCAGCAGCTCGTTGACTAGCGGGGGCTACGAGCAGTACTTC,CASSSLTSGGYEQYF
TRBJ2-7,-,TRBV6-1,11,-,TGTGCCAGCCCCCTCGGGTACGAGCAGTACTTC,CASPLGYEQYF
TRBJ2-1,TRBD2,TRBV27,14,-,TGTGCCAGCAGTTCCGGACTAGCGGGAGGTGAGCAGTTCTTC,CASSSGLAGGEQFF
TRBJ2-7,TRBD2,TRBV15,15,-,TGTGCCACCAGCAGAGTGCCCAGCGGGAACCACGAGCAGTACTTC,CATSRVPSGNHEQYF
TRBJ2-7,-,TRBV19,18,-,TGTGCCAGTAGTATAGTGGGACATGAAGGGTTAATCTCCTACGAGCAGTACTTC,CASSIVGHEGLISYEQYF
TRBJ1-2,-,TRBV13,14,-,TGTGCCAGCAGCTTATACGGGGAGGTCTATGGCTACACCTTC,CASSLYGEVYGYTF
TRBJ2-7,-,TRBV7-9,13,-,TGTGCCAGCTCCGGCGGGTTCCTCTACGAGCAGTACTTC,CASSGGFLYEQYF
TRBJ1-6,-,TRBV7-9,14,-,TGTGCCAGCAGCTTGGGAACAGGGAATTCACCCCTCCACTTT,CASSLGTGNSPLHF
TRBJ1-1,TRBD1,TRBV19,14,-,TGTGCCAGTAGTATGCCAGGGGGCGCGACTGAAGCTTTCTTT,CASSMPGGATEAFF
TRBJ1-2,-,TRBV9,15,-,TGTGCCAGCAGCGTAGCTCAAGGCGGGGGATACGGCTACACCTTC,CASSVAQGGGYGYTF
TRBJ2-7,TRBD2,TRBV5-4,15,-,TGTGCCAGCAGCTCCCAAACTAGCGGGAGGGGCGAGCAGTACTTC,CASSSQTSGRGEQYF
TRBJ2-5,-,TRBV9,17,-,TGTGCCAGCAGCGTAGGTTCGGCCAGGGGCTTGCTAGAGACCCAGTACTTC,CASSVGSARGLLETQYF
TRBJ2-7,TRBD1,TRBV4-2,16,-,TGTGCCAGCAGCCCTACTCGGGGACAGGCGTCCTACGAGCAGTACTTC,CASSPTRGQASYEQYF
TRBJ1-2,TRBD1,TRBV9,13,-,TGTGCCAGCAGCCCTGGGACAGAACTAGGCTACACCTTC,CASSPGTELGYTF
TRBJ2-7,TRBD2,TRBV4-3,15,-,TGCGCCAGCAGCCGCTCGGTTAGCGGGAAGTACGAGCAGTACTTC,CASSRSVSGKYEQYF
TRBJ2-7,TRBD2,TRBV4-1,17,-,TGCGCCAGCAGCCCCCACGTTACTAGCGGGACCTCCTACGAGCAGTACTTC,CASSPHVTSGTSYEQYF
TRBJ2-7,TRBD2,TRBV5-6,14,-,TGTGCCAGCAGCTTGCCTAGCGGGAGTTACGAGCAGTACTTC,CASSLPSGSYEQYF
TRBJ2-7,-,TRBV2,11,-,TGTGCCAGCAGTGACTGGAGCGAGCAGTACTTC,CASSDWSEQYF
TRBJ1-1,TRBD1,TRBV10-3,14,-,TGTGCCATTACAGGGGGGGGTCTGAACACTGAAGCTTTCTTT,CAITGGGLNTEAFF
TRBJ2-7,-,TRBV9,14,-,TGTGCCAGCAGCGTAGGGGACACTACCTACGAGCAGTACTTC,CASSVGDTTYEQYF
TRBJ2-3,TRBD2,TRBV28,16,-,TGTGCCAGCAGTCCCCGTGGCGGGGGGGCGAGAGATACGCAGTATTTT,CASSPRGGGARDTQYF
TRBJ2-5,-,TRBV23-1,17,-,TGCGCCAGCAGTCAAAGTTTCATTCGGACTCGCGAGGAGACCCAGTACTTC,CASSQSFIRTREETQYF
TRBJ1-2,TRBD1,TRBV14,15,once,TGTGCCAGCAGCCTATTCGACAGGGTTTGGTATGGCTACACCTTC,CASSLFDRVWYGYTF
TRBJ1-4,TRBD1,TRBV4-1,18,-,TGCGCCAGCAGCCGGATTGGACAGGGGATAGGGCCTAATGAAAAACTGTTTTTT,CASSRIGQGIGPNEKLFF
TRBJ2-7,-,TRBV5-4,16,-,TGTGCCAGCAGCAGACGGGATAGCGCCAGCTCCTACGAGCAGTACTTC,CASSRRDSASSYEQYF
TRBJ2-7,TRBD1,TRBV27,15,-,TGTGCCAGCAGAATGCACGGGACAGGGTTTTACGAGCAGTACTTC,CASRMHGTGFYEQYF
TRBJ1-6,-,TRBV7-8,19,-,TGTGCCAGCAGCTTAGTCGTCAGGGAAACCCCCTATTATAATTCACCCCTCCACTTT,CASSLVVRETPYYNSPLHF
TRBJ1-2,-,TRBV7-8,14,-,TGTGCCAGCAGCTTAGAAGCGGACAGAGGGGGCTACACCTTC,CASSLEADRGGYTF
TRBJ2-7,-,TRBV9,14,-,TGTGCCAGCAGCGTAGAAGCCCTGACCTACGAGCAGTACTTC,CASSVEALTYEQYF
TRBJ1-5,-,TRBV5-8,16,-,TGTGCCAGCAGCTTGGATTTTGGAAGGGGTGGTCAGCCCCAGCATTTT,CASSLDFGRGGQPQHF
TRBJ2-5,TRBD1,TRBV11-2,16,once,TGTGCCAGCAGGAGGGTAGGCAGGGGGCGCTTTGAGACCCAGTACTTC,CASRRVGRGRFETQYF
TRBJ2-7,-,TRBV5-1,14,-,TGCGCCAGCAGCTTGGAGGGGGTAGGACACGAGCAGTACTTC,CASSLEGVGHEQYF
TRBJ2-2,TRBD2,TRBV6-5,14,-,TGTGCCAGCAGTGGCGGGACTAGCACCGGGGAGCTGTTTTTT,CASSGGTSTGELFF
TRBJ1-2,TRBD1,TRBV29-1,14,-,TGCAGCGATGGGCAGGGGGCGCGTAAAGGTGGCTACACCTTC,CSDGQGARKGGYTF